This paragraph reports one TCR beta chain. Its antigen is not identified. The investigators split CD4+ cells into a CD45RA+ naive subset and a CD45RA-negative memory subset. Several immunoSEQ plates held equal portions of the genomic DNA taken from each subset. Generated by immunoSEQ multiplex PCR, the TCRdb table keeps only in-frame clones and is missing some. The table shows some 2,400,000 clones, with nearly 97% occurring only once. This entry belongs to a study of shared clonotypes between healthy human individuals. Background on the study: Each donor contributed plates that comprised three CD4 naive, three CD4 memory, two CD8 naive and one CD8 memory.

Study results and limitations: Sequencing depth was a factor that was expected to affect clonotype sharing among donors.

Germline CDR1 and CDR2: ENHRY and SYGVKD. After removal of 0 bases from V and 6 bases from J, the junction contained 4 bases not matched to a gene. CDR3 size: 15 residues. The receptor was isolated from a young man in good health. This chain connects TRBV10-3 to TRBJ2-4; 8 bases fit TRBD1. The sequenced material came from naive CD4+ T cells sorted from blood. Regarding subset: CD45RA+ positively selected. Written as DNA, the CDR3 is TGTGCCATCAGTGAGTCGGACAGGGAGACAAACATTCAGTACTTC. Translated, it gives CAISESDRETNIQYF.